The 26 T cell receptor beta chains presented below share a single source sample, sequenced in a study of blood T cell repertoires in COVID-19. Some clones are missing from TCRdb's copy, which holds only in-frame ones; the method was immunoSEQ multiplex PCR. The sample has about 210,000 clones; about 88% are singletons. Source material: peripheral blood. The receptors derive from a man between 70 and 80 years old with acute or convalescent COVID-19.

The chain's CDR3 is CASTKEGYEQYF. DNA for the CDR3: TGTGCCAGCACCAAGGAGGGCTACGAGCAGTACTTC. This chain uses TRBV21-1 with TRBJ2-7; the table's D gene call, TRBD2, was not cross checked with the DNA. TRBV21-1 is deemed a pseudogene. This CDR3 has 12 residues.

The rearrangement joins TRBV5-1 to TRBJ2-2; D is perhaps TRBD1 (5 bases). The germline gives CDR1 SGHRS, CDR2 YFSETQ. The CDR3 consists of 15 residues. Trimming removed 0 bases from V and 6 bases from J, with 12 bases in between. The CDR3 sequence is CASSLGGVDAGELFF. CDR3 nucleotides: TGCGCCAGCAGCTTGGGGGGCGTAGACGCCGGGGAGCTGTTTTTT.

The V and J genes are TRBV5-1 and TRBJ2-7; 10 nucleotides match TRBD1. Losses at the gene ends were 4 bases for V and 9 bases for J; bases not matched to a gene: 7. This CDR3 is 13 amino acids long. Germline CDR1 and CDR2: SGHRS and YFSETQ. The CDR3 is CASSRGTGERQYF. In DNA form, the CDR3 reads TGCGCCAGCAGCAGAGGGACAGGGGAAAGGCAGTACTTC.

The chain joins TRBV6-6 to TRBJ2-7; TRBD2 might be the D (6 bases). The germline gives CDR1 MNHNY, CDR2 SVGAGI (reference sequence). Trimming removed 5 bases from V and 2 bases from J, with 13 bases in between. CDR3 length equals 14 residues. CDR3 residues: CASSKDTGAYEQYF. The DNA for the CDR3 is TGTGCCAGCAGTAAAGATACGGGAGCCTACGAGCAGTACTTC.

This chain joins TRBV5-5 and TRBJ2-7; possible D gene TRBD1, 5 bases. The CDR3 consists of 14 residues. Germline CDR1 and CDR2: SGHKS and YYEKEE (reference sequence). Trimming cost V 4 bases and J 1 base, with 12 bases left between them. The CDR3 DNA follows: TGTGCCAGCAGCCCTAGGGGCGGTTCCTACGAGCAGTACTTC. Its translation is CASSPRGGSYEQYF.

The V call is TRBV5-1, the J call TRBJ2-3; maybe TRBD2 (5 bases). The V gene lost 4 bases and the J gene lost 0 bases, with 12 bases spanning the gap. This CDR3 comprises 15 residues. Germline lookup yields CDR1 SGHRS and CDR2 YFSETQ. DNA of the CDR3: TGCGCCAGCAGCCCCCCGGGATTGAGCACAGATACGCAGTATTTT. Amino acid sequence: CASSPPGLSTDTQYF. The variable domain in full, completed from reference TRBV5-1 and TRBJ2-3, reads KAGVTQTPRYLIKTRGQQVTLSCSPISGHRSVSWYQQTPGQGLQFLFEYFSETQRNKGNFPGRFSGRQFSNSRSEMNVSTLELGDSALYLCASSPPGLSTDTQYFGPGTRLTVL.

The chain carries TRBV18 and TRBJ1-5; 11 bases fit TRBD1. V lost 5 bases and J lost 4; bases outside the gene matches: 4. Germline CDR1 and CDR2: KGHSH and LQKENI. The CDR3 is 15 amino acids. The CDR3 here is CASSTDRGRNQPQHF. In DNA, the CDR3 is TGTGCCAGCTCAACGGACAGGGGGCGGAATCAGCCCCAGCATTTT.

The gene calls are TRBV28 and TRBJ1-2, with a tentative D call TRBD1 (5 bases). The CDR3 is 15 residues long. V was pared by 6 bases and J by 8 bases, with 22 bases between. Germline-derived CDR1 and CDR2 are MDHEN and SYDVKM. CDR3 residues: CASSLPGAASSGYTF. CDR3 DNA sequence: TGTGCCAGCAGCTTGCCTGGGGCAGCCTCCTCGGGCTACACCTTC.

CDR3 sequence: CASSRPGQENTEAFF. Written as DNA, the CDR3 is TGTGCCAGTAGCAGACCGGGACAAGAGAACACTGAAGCTTTCTTT. The chain is built from TRBV19 and TRBJ1-1, with a possible D match to TRBD1 (6 bases). Germline CDR1 is LNHDA and CDR2 is SQIVND (reference sequence). The CDR3 has 15 amino acids. Trimming removed 6 bases from V and 1 base from J, with 15 bases in between.

This chain links TRBV9 with TRBJ2-2, with TRBD1 identical over 11 bases. The CDR3 loop spans 17 amino acids. Germline assignment: CDR1 SGDLS and CDR2 YYNGEE. V was clipped by 4 bases and J by 1 base; unmatched bases: 6. As DNA, the CDR3 is TGTGCCAGCAGCCTACGGACAGGGGGCCTGAACACCGGGGAGCTGTTTTTT. It specifies CASSLRTGGLNTGELFF.

V is TRBV19 and J is TRBJ2-7, with TRBD1 as a possible D gene (6 bases). The CDR3 spans 15 residues. CDR1 and CDR2 (germline): LNHDA, SQIVND (reference sequence). Trimming left V 6 bases short and J 6 bases short, with 21 bases between. The CDR3, as DNA: TGTGCCAGTAGCCCGAGGGGGACAATGTCTGGCGAGCAGTACTTC. Translated, it gives CASSPRGTMSGEQYF. The variable domain in full, completed from reference TRBV19 and TRBJ2-7, reads DGGITQSPKYLFRKEGQNVTLSCEQNLNHDAMYWYRQDPGQGLRLIYYSQIVNDFQKGDIAEGYSVSREKKESFPLTVTSAQKNPTAFYLCASSPRGTMSGEQYFGPGTRLTVT.

The CDR3 region has the DNA TGTGCCACCAGTGTTCGGGGAGGGCCAGGTAGCACAGATACGCAGTATTTT. Translation gives CATSVRGGPGSTDTQYF. The rearrangement joins TRBV24-1 to TRBJ2-3; 7 bases align to TRBD2. The V gene end was trimmed by 5 bases and the J gene end by 0 bases; junction bases not matched to a gene: 10. This CDR3 has 17 amino acids. Looked up from germline, CDR1 is KGHDR and CDR2 is SFDVKD.

V and J are TRBV7-2 and TRBJ1-2; no clear D gene. This CDR3 has 15 residues. V lost 1 base and J 0 bases, leaving 9 bases between the germline ends. Per germline, CDR1 SGHTA and CDR2 FQGNSA. Here the CDR3 reads CASSLVTVTNYGYTF. The CDR3 coding sequence is TGTGCCAGCAGCTTAGTTACGGTGACTAACTATGGCTACACCTTC.

This sequence joins TRBV7-9 and TRBJ2-7; the match to TRBD2 covers 11 bases. Germline V gene sequence: CDR1 SEHNR, CDR2 FQNEAQ (reference sequence). After removal of 6 bases from V and 4 bases from J, the junction contained 8 bases not matched to a gene. The CDR3 has 15 amino acids. In nucleotides, the CDR3 is TGTGCCAGCAGTTCCAGACTAGCGGGAAAATACGAGCAGTACTTC. Translating it yields CASSSRLAGKYEQYF.

This chain connects TRBV2 to TRBJ1-4, with 7 bases aligning to TRBD1. This CDR3 has 15 residues. V lost 6 bases, J lost 5 bases, and 9 bases stayed unmatched. Germline V gene lookup returns CDR1 SNHLY and CDR2 FYNNEI. CDR3 in amino acids: CASRFRETGNEKLFF. DNA for the CDR3: TGTGCCAGCAGGTTCCGCGAGACAGGGAATGAAAAACTGTTTTTT. Looking up the rest from reference TRBV2 and TRBJ1-4 gives the full variable domain: EPEVTQTPSHQVTQMGQEVILRCVPISNHLYFYWYRQILGQKVEFLVSFYNNEISEKSEIFDDQFSVERPDGSNFTLKIRSTKLEDSAMYFCASRFRETGNEKLFFGSGTQLSVL.

The chain joins TRBV5-1 to TRBJ2-3; 10 positions match TRBD1. Germline-derived CDR1 and CDR2 are SGHRS and YFSETQ. The J segment lost 4 bases and the V segment lost 4 bases, leaving 6 bases of the junction unmatched. The CDR3 runs to 15 residues. CDR3 region: CASSRQTGGADTQYF. In nucleotides, the CDR3 is TGCGCCAGCAGCCGCCAGACAGGGGGCGCAGATACGCAGTATTTT.

The CDR3 region is CASSLGSSRGSQHGYTF. In DNA, the CDR3 is TGTGCCAGCAGCTTGGGTTCGTCCCGAGGCAGTCAACATGGCTACACCTTC. The chain joins TRBV5-4 to TRBJ1-2; D gene uncertain. Germline values: CDR1 SGHNT, CDR2 YYREEE (reference sequence). The CDR3 covers 17 residues. Between the trimmed V and J ends, which lost 0 bases and 6 bases, there was a span of 21 bases.

The chain combines TRBV6-6 with TRBJ1-6; D gene ambiguous. Germline V CDR1 and CDR2: MNHNY, SVGAGI (reference sequence). The CDR3 runs 13 residues. The V and J ends lost 9 bases and 6 bases respectively, with 12 bases between them. CDR3 sequence reads: CASAPGSNSPLHF. CDR3 coding DNA: TGTGCCAGTGCCCCGGGGAGTAATTCACCCCTCCACTTT.

This chain uses TRBV7-2 with TRBJ1-1; 8 bases are a match to TRBD1. The CDR3 contains 17 residues. The V and J ends lost 5 bases and 3 bases, in that order; junction bases with no gene match: 14. Germline CDR1 reads SGHTA; CDR2 reads FQGNSA. The CDR3 spells CASSPWGQALADTEAFF. DNA for the CDR3: TGTGCCAGCAGCCCATGGGGACAGGCCCTAGCGGACACTGAAGCTTTCTTT.

The V call is TRBV10-3, the J call TRBJ2-1; a possible D gene is TRBD2 (6 bases). The germline CDR1 and CDR2 sequences are ENHRY and SYGVKD. Trimming shortened V by 7 bases and J by 7 bases, and 11 bases separated the two germline ends. This CDR3 is built from 12 residues. This CDR3 is CAIMARGNEQFF. CDR3 coding DNA: TGTGCCATCATGGCTCGGGGGAATGAGCAGTTCTTC.

The CDR3: CASSQLAGPEYNEQFF. DNA of the CDR3: TGTGCCAGCAGCCAACTAGCGGGACCTGAATACAATGAGCAGTTCTTC. The chain uses TRBV4-2 and TRBJ2-1, with 9 nucleotides matching TRBD2. The ends lost 2 bases at V and 4 bases at J; junction bases unmatched: 6. The CDR3 length is 16 residues. In germline, CDR1 is LGHNA, CDR2 YNFKEQ.

This rearrangement joins TRBV7-3 to TRBJ2-2, with TRBD2 identical over 10 bases. Germline CDR1 SGHTA, CDR2 FQGTGA. The ends lost 5 bases at V and 2 bases at J; junction bases unmatched: 5. This CDR3 contains 16 residues. The CDR3 DNA is TGTGCCAGCAGCCGGACTAGCGGTTATAACACCGGGGAGCTGTTTTTT. Protein product: CASSRTSGYNTGELFF.

This clone has just one count. The chain employs TRBV7-3 and TRBJ2-5; TRBD1 matches at 7 bases. The CDR3 covers 13 residues. Germline-derived CDR1 and CDR2 are SGHTA and FQGTGA. Trimming removed 5 bases from V and 5 bases from J; junction bases left unmatched: 5. CDR3 DNA: TGTGCCAGCAGCCGGGACAGATCGGAGACCCAGTACTTC. As protein: CASSRDRSETQYF. The full variable domain, rest sourced from reference TRBV7-3 and TRBJ2-5, is GAGVSQTPSNKVTEKGKYVELRCDPISGHTALYWYRQSLGQGPEFLIYFQGTGAADDSGLPNDRFFAVRPEGSVSTLKIQRTERGDSAVYLCASSRDRSETQYFGPGTRLLVL.

V and J are TRBV7-9 and TRBJ1-1, with a possible D match to TRBD1 (6 bases). V lost 1 base to trimming and J lost 7 bases, with 13 bases between them. Germline V gene lookup returns CDR1 SEHNR and CDR2 FQNEAQ (reference sequence). The CDR3 spans 14 residues. The CDR3, as DNA: TGTGCCAGCAGCTTAGTAGGGGGTTTGAGTGAAGCTTTCTTT. Protein sequence: CASSLVGGLSEAFF.

The chain links TRBV3-1 (or the pseudogene TRBV3-2) to TRBJ2-3; a weak D match, TRBD2 (5 bases). The CDR3 is 16 amino acids. The V and J ends lost 4 bases and 0 bases respectively, with 14 bases between them. The germline gives CDR1 LGHDT, CDR2 YNNKEL (reference sequence). CDR3 sequence (DNA): TGTGCCAGCAGCCTTCGGACGGACTTTAGCACAGATACGCAGTATTTT. Its translation is CASSLRTDFSTDTQYF.

This clone was observed a few times. V and J are TRBV19 and TRBJ1-2, with D perhaps TRBD1 (6 bases). Germline-derived CDR1 and CDR2 are LNHDA and SQIVND (reference sequence). This CDR3 has 13 residues. Trimming shortened V by 10 bases and J by 9 bases, and 21 bases separated the two germline ends. The CDR3 nucleotides read TGTGCCACAAGACGGGCAGGGGTTTTTAGCTACACCTTC. Amino acids: CATRRAGVFSYTF.